These T cell receptor beta chains were read from a single sample in a study of cytomegalovirus exposure and HLA in healthy donors. Profiled with immunoSEQ multiplex PCR; TCRdb holds only in-frame clones, not every one. This table holds approximately 100,000 clones, roughly 84% found once. The sequencing sample was made of PBMCs. These receptors were obtained from a woman in her late teens or twenties in good health and CMV-seronegative. CDR3s include the opening cysteine and the closing phenylalanine or tryptophan. The D gene is left open where the match is weak. Some rows have no size entry. The others give once, few or many, or a class for an expanded clone.

v_gene	j_gene	abundance	d_gene	CDR3nt	CDR3aa
TRBV2	TRBJ1-2	few	.	TGTGCCAGCAGTGGTCGGGGAGGCTATGACTACACCTTC	CASSGRGGYDYTF
TRBV19	TRBJ1-4	.	TRBD1	TGTGCCAGTAGCCCCAGGACAGGTTATAATGAAAAACTGTTTTTT	CASSPRTGYNEKLFF
TRBV27	TRBJ2-7	.	TRBD1	TGTGCCAGCAGTAGATGGGACAGGGGCCCGAAAGGATCCCTCGGCGAGCAGTACTTC	CASSRWDRGPKGSLGEQYF
TRBV11-2	TRBJ2-7	.	.	TGTGCCAGCAGCTCATCGGGGTCTTCCTACGAGCAGTACTTC	CASSSSGSSYEQYF
TRBV11-2	TRBJ2-7	.	.	TGTGCCAGCAGCTTATCCGGGACATACGAGCAGTACTTC	CASSLSGTYEQYF
TRBV27	TRBJ2-7	.	.	TGTGCCAGCAGCTCCCAAGGGGAGGTACGATACGAGCAGTACTTC	CASSSQGEVRYEQYF
TRBV19	TRBJ2-2	.	TRBD1	TGTGCCAGTAGTATCTTGTGGGGACAGGTCGCCGGGGAGCTGTTTTTT	CASSILWGQVAGELFF
TRBV6-6	TRBJ2-3	few	.	TGTGCCAGCAGTCTTAGTAGAGATACGCAGTATTTT	CASSLSRDTQYF
TRBV9	TRBJ2-7	once	TRBD1	TGTGCCAGCAACAAGGGGGCGTTCGACGAGCAGTACTTC	CASNKGAFDEQYF
TRBV18	TRBJ1-5	.	.	TGTGCCAGCTCACCGGGAGGCCATCAGCCCCAGCATTTT	CASSPGGHQPQHF
TRBV27	TRBJ1-6	.	TRBD1	TGTGCCAGCCGGGGATACATACGGACAGGGAATGTGGGATCACCCCTCCACTTT	CASRGYIRTGNVGSPLHF
TRBV6-6	TRBJ2-7	.	.	TGTGCCAGCAGTTACTCAGGCAGGGAGGACGAGCAGTACTTC	CASSYSGREDEQYF
TRBV7-2	TRBJ1-6	.	TRBD1	TGTGCCAGCAGCTCTAGACAGGGGGAAAGTTCACCCCTCCACTTT	CASSSRQGESSPLHF
TRBV27	TRBJ1-5	.	TRBD1	TGTGCCAGCGATCCTCAGGGGGCAAGAGGCAATCAGCCCCAGCATTTT	CASDPQGARGNQPQHF
TRBV28	TRBJ1-5	.	.	TGTGCCAGCAGGCGGGTAAACCCGGTGCCGCCCCAGCATTTT	CASRRVNPVPPQHF
TRBV18	TRBJ1-4	.	.	TGTGCCAGCTCACCACCGGGCGGGCGGCGCTGGGGTGAAAAACTGTTTTTT	CASSPPGGRRWGEKLFF
TRBV19	TRBJ2-2	once	TRBD2	TGTGCCAGTACGCCTAGCGGGAGGACCAGGGAGCTGTTTTTT	CASTPSGRTRELFF
TRBV7-2	TRBJ2-4	.	.	TGTGCCAGCAGCTTAGCCAGGGTAGACATTCAGTACTTC	CASSLARVDIQYF
TRBV2	TRBJ1-2	once	.	TGTGCCAGCAAAAGACAGACCTTTAACTATGGCTACACCTTC	CASKRQTFNYGYTF
TRBV6-5	TRBJ2-7	.	TRBD1	TGTGCCAGCAGTCAAGGCGCCGGGACAGCCTACGAGCAGTACTTC	CASSQGAGTAYEQYF
TRBV20-1	TRBJ2-3	.	.	TGCAGTGCTCCAGGGTACAATACGCAGTATTTT	CSAPGYNTQYF
TRBV7-2	TRBJ2-1	.	TRBD2	TGTGCCAGCAGCCTAGCGGGAGTGGGTGAGCAGTTCTTC	CASSLAGVGEQFF